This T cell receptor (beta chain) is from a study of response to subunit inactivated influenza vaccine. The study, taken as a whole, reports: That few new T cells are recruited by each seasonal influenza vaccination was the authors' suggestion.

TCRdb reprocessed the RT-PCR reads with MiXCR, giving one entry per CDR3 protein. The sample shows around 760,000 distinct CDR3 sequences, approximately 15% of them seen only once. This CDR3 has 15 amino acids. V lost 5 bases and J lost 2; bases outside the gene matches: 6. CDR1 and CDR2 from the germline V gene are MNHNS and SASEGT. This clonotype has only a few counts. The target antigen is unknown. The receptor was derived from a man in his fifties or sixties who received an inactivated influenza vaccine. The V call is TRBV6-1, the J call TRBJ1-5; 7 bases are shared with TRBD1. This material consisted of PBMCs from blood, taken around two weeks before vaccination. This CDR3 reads CASSQGVNGNQPQHF. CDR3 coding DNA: TGTGCCAGCAGTCAGGGGGTAAATGGCAATCAGCCCCAGCATTTT.